Reported below is one T cell receptor (beta chain). The sample belongs to a study of T cells in Graves' hyperthyroidism and ophthalmopathy. RNA transcripts were the template for amplifying TCR beta CDR3 regions. The HTBI set primed first-round TCR CDR3 RT-PCR. In TCRdb, the multiplex PCR reads were re-called with MiXCR into one record per CDR3 protein. The table shows about 690,000 distinct CDR3 sequences, with 17% occurring only once. The CDR3 loop spans 15 amino acids. V was trimmed by 1 base and J by 8 bases, leaving 15 bases between them. Germline CDR1 is SGHVS and CDR2 is FNYEAQ. V and J are TRBV7-6 and TRBJ2-1; the D call may be TRBD1 or TRBD2 (5 bases each). The sequence came from a man aged 45 to 65 with Graves' hyperthyroidism. Sequences were obtained from blood. The CDR3, as DNA: TGTGCCAGCAGCTTAGAAATTGAGAGGGGTTATGAGCAGTTCTTC. This codes for CASSLEIERGYEQFF.